Following are 13 T cell receptor beta chains from one sample sequenced in a study of T cell repertoires in cytomegalovirus infection. TCRdb fed the reads into MiXCR, producing one record per CDR3 protein. Seen here are over 300,000 distinct CDR3 sequences, about a sixth observed once, and the top ten hold 12%. The source material was PBMCs. The receptors stem from a human donor in good health (CMV status not recorded). Some clones in this sample may be carry-over from other donors' samples.

In this sample, this clonotype turned up many times. The CDR3 nucleotides read TGTGCCAGCAGACAACAGATCGGGGGGCAGTACGAGCAGTACTTC. It is translated as CASRQQIGGQYEQYF. The chain has TRBV7-2 and TRBJ2-7, with D possibly TRBD2 on 7 matching bases. Trimming took 6 bases from V and 4 from J, leaving 19 bases between them. Germline CDR1 is SGHTA and CDR2 is FQGNSA. The CDR3 contains 15 residues. Based on the CDR3 plus reference TRBV7-2 and TRBJ2-7, the full variable domain is GAGVSQSPSNKVTEKGKDVELRCDPISGHTALYWYRQSLGQGLEFLIYFQGNSAPDKSGLPSDRFSAERTGGSVSTLTIQRTQQEDSAVYLCASRQQIGGQYEQYFGPGTRLTVT.

This clonotype has a handful of counts. This chain connects TRBV5-1 to TRBJ2-3; weak D call: TRBD2 (6 bases). Trimming removed 0 bases at V and 6 bases at J, with 17 bases between. Germline V lookup: CDR1 SGHRS, CDR2 YFSETQ. This CDR3 contains 16 residues. The CDR3 reads CASSLAPLTSLDTQYF. CDR3 in DNA: TGCGCCAGCAGCTTGGCACCATTGACTAGTTTGGATACGCAGTATTTT.

This clonotype has just a few counts. This chain links TRBV3-1 with TRBJ1-5; perhaps TRBD1 as D (5 bases). Trimming left V 5 bases short and J 5 bases short, with 13 bases between. CDR3 length: 14 residues. Germline V gene lookup returns CDR1 LGHDT and CDR2 YNNKEL (reference sequence). The DNA of the CDR3 is TGTGCCAGCAGCAGGGACCTCTCAGATCAGCCCCAGCATTTT. Protein sequence: CASSRDLSDQPQHF.

V usage is TRBV27 and J usage is TRBJ2-1; TRBD2 matches at 7 bases. This CDR3 contains 16 residues. The trim removed 1 base at V and 3 bases at J, leaving 6 bases unmatched. The germline CDR1 and CDR2 sequences are MNHEY and SMNVEV (reference sequence). CDR3 nucleotide sequence: TGTGCCAGCAGTTTATTGAAAGGGGAGGGCTACAATGAGCAGTTCTTC. Its protein is CASSLLKGEGYNEQFF.

The V call is TRBV19, the J call TRBJ1-5, with D hard to call. Germline V lookup: CDR1 LNHDA, CDR2 SQIVND (reference sequence). V was cut by 3 bases and J by 3 bases, with 12 bases left in between. The CDR3 totals 15 residues. CDR3 nucleotides: TGTGCCAGTAGTATGCGGCACACCTTCAATCAGCCCCAGCATTTT. It is translated as CASSMRHTFNQPQHF. The full variable domain, in which reference TRBV19 and TRBJ1-5 provide the parts outside the CDR3, is DGGITQSPKYLFRKEGQNVTLSCEQNLNHDAMYWYRQDPGQGLRLIYYSQIVNDFQKGDIAEGYSVSREKKESFPLTVTSAQKNPTAFYLCASSMRHTFNQPQHFGDGTRLSIL.

The chain has TRBV20-1 and TRBJ2-5; tentative D call: TRBD2 (6 bases). Trimming removed 7 bases at V and 5 bases at J, with 8 bases between. The CDR3 runs 10 residues. The germline CDR1 and CDR2 sequences are DFQATT and SNEGSKA (reference sequence). In DNA form, the CDR3 reads TGCAGTGTGGAGGGGGAGACCCAGTACTTC. This gives the protein CSVEGETQYF.

CDR3 coding DNA: TGTGCCAGCAGTCACCTACAGGGGGCTTATAATTCACCCCTCCACTTT. It is translated as CASSHLQGAYNSPLHF. The rearrangement links TRBV6-6 to TRBJ1-6; TRBD1 matches 9 bases. The CDR3 contains 16 residues. In germline, CDR1 is MNHNY, CDR2 SVGAGI (reference sequence). J lost 4 bases, V lost 5 bases, and 6 bases had no gene match.

This clonotype was seen many times. V usage is TRBV19 and J usage is TRBJ1-4; TRBD1 agrees at 9 bases. Germline CDR1 LNHDA, CDR2 SQIVND (reference sequence). The CDR3 is 15 residues long. V trimming: 5 bases; J trimming: 8 bases; junction bases outside the gene matches: 9. The CDR3: CASSVTGQGGEKLFF. Here the CDR3 DNA reads TGTGCCAGTAGTGTGACGGGACAGGGAGGCGAAAAACTGTTTTTT.

This clonotype came up a few times. This chain connects TRBV14 to TRBJ2-2, with D possibly being TRBD1 (6 bases). Per the germline V gene, CDR1 is SGHDN and CDR2 is FVKESK. The CDR3 has 16 residues. The V and J ends lost 3 bases and 2 bases respectively, with 13 bases between them. CDR3 in amino acids: CASSHFRTDNTGELFF. CDR3 bases: TGTGCCAGCAGCCATTTTCGGACAGACAACACCGGGGAGCTGTTTTTT.

In its sample, this clonotype was seen many times. The chain employs TRBV11-2 and TRBJ2-1, with D perhaps TRBD2 (6 bases). V was pared by 5 bases and J by 4 bases, with 12 bases between. Looked up from germline, CDR1 is SGHAT and CDR2 is FQNNGV. CDR3 length equals 14 residues. The CDR3 DNA is TGTGCCAGCAGCCATGGACTATCTTACAATGAGCAGTTCTTC. It encodes CASSHGLSYNEQFF.

This clonotype was observed a few times. V usage is TRBV5-4 and J usage is TRBJ2-5; TRBD2 might be the D (7 bases). Germline CDR1 and CDR2: SGHNT and YYREEE (reference sequence). This CDR3 has 14 amino acids. Trimming shortened V by 5 bases and J by 2 bases, and 13 bases separated the two germline ends. CDR3 loop: CASSGGGRQETQYF. The CDR3 coding sequence is TGTGCCAGCAGTGGGGGGGGCCGGCAAGAGACCCAGTACTTC. Based on the CDR3 plus reference TRBV5-4 and TRBJ2-5, the full variable domain is ETGVTQSPTHLIKTRGQQVTLRCSSQSGHNTVSWYQQALGQGPQFIFQYYREEENGRGNFPPRFSGLQFPNYSSELNVNALELDDSALYLCASSGGGRQETQYFGPGTRLLVL.

The chain joins TRBV2 to TRBJ1-1; a weak D match, TRBD1 (6 bases). Germline V gene lookup returns CDR1 SNHLY and CDR2 FYNNEI. This CDR3 has 15 residues. The V and J ends lost 8 bases and 0 bases respectively, with 16 bases between them. In DNA, the CDR3 is TGTGCCAGCTCACCTCAGGGGAATATGAACACTGAAGCTTTCTTT. Translating it yields CASSPQGNMNTEAFF.

The rearrangement joins TRBV15 to TRBJ2-1, with D possibly being TRBD2 (5 bases). Germline V gene lookup returns CDR1 LNHNV and CDR2 YYDKDF (reference sequence). V was clipped by 2 bases and J by 0 bases, with 8 bases between them. This CDR3 is 15 amino acids long. This CDR3 reads CATSRQRSSYNEQFF. CDR3 nucleotides: TGTGCCACCAGCAGACAGCGGAGCTCCTACAATGAGCAGTTCTTC. The full variable domain, its missing parts supplied by reference TRBV15 and TRBJ2-1, is DAMVIQNPRYQVTQFGKPVTLSCSQTLNHNVMYWYQQKSSQAPKLLFHYYDKDFNNEADTPDNFQSRRPNTSFCFLDIRSPGLGDTAMYLCATSRQRSSYNEQFFGPGTRLTVL.